Listed below are T cell receptor beta chains from one sample, sequenced in a study of PD-1 blockade in classical Hodgkin lymphoma. The data were produced by immunoSEQ multiplex PCR, yet TCRdb's version contains in-frame clones alone and is incomplete. In the table there are approximately 15,000 clones, 80% to 85% of which are singletons. Here the sequenced sample was peripheral blood mononuclear cells (PBMCs), taken at baseline. These receptors all come from a human donor with classical Hodgkin lymphoma. The CDR3 runs from the conserved cysteine through the conserved F or W. A D gene is named only where the DNA matches it firmly. Expanded clones get a size class; other rows say once, few or many, or leave the size out.

d_call j_call v_call clone_size cdr3_aa cdr3_nt
TRBD2 TRBJ2-3 TRBV14 - CASSPLLGRGSTDTQYF TGTGCCAGCAGTCCCTTATTGGGGCGGGGGAGCACAGATACGCAGTATTTT
- TRBJ2-3 TRBV27 - CASSSSLTTDTQYF TGTGCCAGCAGTTCCTCCCTCACAACAGATACGCAGTATTTT
- TRBJ2-7 TRBV27 - CASSPLGYSYEQYF TGTGCCAGCAGTCCGCTCGGGTACAGCTACGAGCAGTACTTC
- TRBJ1-5 TRBV7-3 - CASSFDENQPQHF TGTGCCAGCAGCTTCGACGAGAATCAGCCCCAGCATTTT
TRBD1 TRBJ2-3 TRBV25-1 - CASSGLQGATDTQYF TGTGCCAGCAGTGGCCTACAGGGGGCAACAGATACGCAGTATTTT
- TRBJ2-1 TRBV4-3 - CASSQDLGGSYNEQFF TGCGCCAGCAGCCAAGATTTAGGGGGCTCCTACAATGAGCAGTTCTTC
- TRBJ1-1 TRBV2 - CASTFPAGEGTEAFF TGTGCCAGCACCTTCCCGGCGGGGGAGGGCACTGAAGCTTTCTTT
- TRBJ2-5 TRBV28 - CASSLRETQYF TGTGCCAGCAGTTTACGTGAGACCCAGTACTTC
- TRBJ2-1 TRBV5-1 - CASSLEWQGNEQFF TGCGCCAGCAGCTTGGAATGGCAGGGAAATGAGCAGTTCTTC
- TRBJ2-7 TRBV28 - CASLDGGSYEQYF TGTGCCAGCCTGGACGGGGGCTCCTACGAGCAGTACTTC
TRBD2 TRBJ2-5 TRBV7-6 - CASSLAVTGGQETQYF TGTGCCAGCAGCTTAGCGGTTACGGGAGGGCAGGAGACCCAGTACTTC
- TRBJ1-3 TRBV7-8 - CASSLDRISGNTIYF TGTGCCAGCAGCTTAGACAGGATCTCTGGAAACACCATATATTTT
TRBD1 TRBJ1-2 TRBV6-5 - CASSFSRQGVYGYTF TGTGCCAGCAGTTTCTCCCGACAGGGGGTCTATGGCTACACCTTC
- TRBJ1-1 TRBV18 - CASSPPGRNTEAFF TGTGCCAGCTCACCACCGGGAAGGAACACTGAAGCTTTCTTT
TRBD1 TRBJ1-2 TRBV5-8 once CASSRPGQGAGGYTF TGTGCCAGCAGCCGCCCGGGACAGGGGGCAGGGGGCTACACCTTC
TRBD1 TRBJ1-3 TRBV5-5 - CASSLGGQGNSGNTIYF TGTGCCAGCAGCTTGGGTGGACAGGGAAACTCTGGAAACACCATATATTTT
- TRBJ1-5 TRBV7-2 - CASSPLDYYQPQHF TGTGCCAGCAGCCCACTTGACTATTATCAGCCCCAGCATTTT
- TRBJ2-7 TRBV13 - CASRYDRDYEQYF TGTGCCAGCAGATACGACAGAGACTACGAGCAGTACTTC
- TRBJ1-3 TRBV7-9 - CASSPRVASSGNTIYF TGTGCCAGCAGCCCCCGTGTGGCGAGCTCTGGAAACACCATATATTTT
- TRBJ1-4 TRBV6-1 - CASSEAEGTHEKLFF TGTGCCAGCAGTGAAGCGGAGGGTACCCATGAAAAACTGTTTTTT
- TRBJ2-6 TRBV11-2 - CASSLEIWGPGANVLTF TGTGCCAGCAGCTTAGAAATTTGGGGGCCTGGGGCCAACGTCCTGACTTTC
- TRBJ2-1 TRBV6-5 - CATRGGTFDEQFF TGTGCCACTCGAGGAGGGACCTTCGATGAGCAGTTCTTC
TRBD1 TRBJ1-1 TRBV10-3 - CAIRTGTGVEAEAFF TGTGCCATCAGGACCGGGACAGGGGTTGAGGCTGAAGCTTTCTTT
- TRBJ2-7 TRBV5-5 - CASSLVSYEQYF TGTGCCAGCAGCCTGGTTAGCTACGAGCAGTACTTC
- TRBJ2-7 TRBV6-5 - CASRLSASKSGEQYF TGTGCCAGCAGGCTTTCTGCCTCTAAGTCGGGAGAGCAGTACTTC